This T cell receptor (beta chain) comes out of a study of OX40 agonist ivuxolimab in advanced cancers. Study-wide points: CD4+ T cells averaged fewer expanded clones than CD8+ T cells.

The count of this clone is one. Its specificity is not known. Sequenced by immunoSEQ multiplex PCR; TCRdb stores in-frame clones only, minus some. The top ten hold roughly 0.79% of the sample, which has 50,000 to 70,000 clones, roughly 85% seen once. Blood sampling was done at baseline, cycle 4 day 1, and cycle 7 day 1. The CDR3 loop spans 14 amino acids. Trimming left V 6 bases short and J 5 bases short, with 13 bases between. Germline V gene lookup returns CDR1 ENHRY and CDR2 SYGVKD. The chain carries TRBV10-3 and TRBJ1-4, with a possible D match to TRBD1 (5 bases). Material: CD4+ or CD8+ T cells sorted from blood, obtained in a trial of the OX40 agonist ivuxolimab. The TCR originated in an adult with an advanced solid tumor such as melanoma, head and neck, liver or kidney cancer. The CDR3 is CAIRPGTENEKLFF. DNA of the CDR3: TGTGCCATCAGACCCGGGACGGAGAATGAAAAACTGTTTTTT.